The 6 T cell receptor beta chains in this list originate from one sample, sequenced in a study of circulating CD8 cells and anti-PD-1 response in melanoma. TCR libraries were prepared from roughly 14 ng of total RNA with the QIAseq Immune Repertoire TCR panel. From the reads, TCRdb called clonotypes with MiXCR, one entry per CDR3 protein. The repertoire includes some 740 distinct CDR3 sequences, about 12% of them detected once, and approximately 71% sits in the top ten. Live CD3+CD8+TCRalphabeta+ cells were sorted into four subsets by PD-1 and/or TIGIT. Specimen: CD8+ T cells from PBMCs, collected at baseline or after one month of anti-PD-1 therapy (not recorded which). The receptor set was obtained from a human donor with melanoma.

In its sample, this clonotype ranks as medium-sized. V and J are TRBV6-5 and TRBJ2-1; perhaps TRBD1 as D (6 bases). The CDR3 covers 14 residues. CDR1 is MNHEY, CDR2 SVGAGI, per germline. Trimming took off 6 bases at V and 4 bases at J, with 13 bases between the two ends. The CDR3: CASRSGTPYNEQFF. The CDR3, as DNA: TGTGCCAGCAGGTCCGGGACACCTTACAATGAGCAGTTCTTC.

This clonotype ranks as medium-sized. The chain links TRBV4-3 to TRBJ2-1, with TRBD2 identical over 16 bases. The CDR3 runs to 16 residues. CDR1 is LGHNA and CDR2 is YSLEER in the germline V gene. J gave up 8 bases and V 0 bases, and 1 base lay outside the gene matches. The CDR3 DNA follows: TGCGCCAGCAGCCAAGAGGGACTAGCGGGGGGGTATGAGCAGTTCTTC. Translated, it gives CASSQEGLAGGYEQFF.

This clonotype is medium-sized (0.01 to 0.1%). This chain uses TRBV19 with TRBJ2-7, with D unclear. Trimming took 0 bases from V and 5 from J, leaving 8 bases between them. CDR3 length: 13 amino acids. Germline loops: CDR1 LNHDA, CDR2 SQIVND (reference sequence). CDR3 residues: CASSIDSADEQYF. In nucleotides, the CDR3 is TGTGCCAGTAGTATAGATTCGGCCGACGAGCAGTACTTC. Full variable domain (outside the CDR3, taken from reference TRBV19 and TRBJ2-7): DGGITQSPKYLFRKEGQNVTLSCEQNLNHDAMYWYRQDPGQGLRLIYYSQIVNDFQKGDIAEGYSVSREKKESFPLTVTSAQKNPTAFYLCASSIDSADEQYFGPGTRLTVT.

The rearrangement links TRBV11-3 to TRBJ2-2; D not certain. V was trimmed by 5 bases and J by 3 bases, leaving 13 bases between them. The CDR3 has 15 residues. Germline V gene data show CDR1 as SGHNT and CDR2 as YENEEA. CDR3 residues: CASSPHEADTGELFF. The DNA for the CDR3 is TGTGCCAGCAGCCCCCACGAGGCGGACACCGGGGAGCTGTTTTTT.

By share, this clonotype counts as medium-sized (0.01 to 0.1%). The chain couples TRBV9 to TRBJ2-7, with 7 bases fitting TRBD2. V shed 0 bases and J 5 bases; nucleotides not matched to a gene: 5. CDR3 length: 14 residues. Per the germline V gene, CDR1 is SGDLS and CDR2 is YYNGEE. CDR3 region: CASSVEGGVNEQYF. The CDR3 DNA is TGTGCCAGCAGCGTAGAGGGAGGGGTGAACGAGCAGTACTTC.

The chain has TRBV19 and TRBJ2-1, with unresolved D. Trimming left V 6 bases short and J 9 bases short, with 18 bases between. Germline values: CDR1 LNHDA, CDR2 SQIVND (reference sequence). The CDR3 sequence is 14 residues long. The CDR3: CASSPIRSLGEQFF. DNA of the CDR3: TGTGCCAGTAGCCCAATACGGTCATTGGGTGAGCAGTTCTTC.